These 9 T cell receptor beta chains originate from one sample sequenced in a study of CD8+ T cells in alopecia areata. Sample treatment: oral pan-JAK inhibitor, 5-10 mg twice daily. RNA extraction and reverse transcription yielded cDNA as sequencing template. Here immunoSEQ multiplex PCR was the method, and the copy in TCRdb shows in-frame clones only, minus some. The table has hundreds of thousands of clones, 35% to 40% seen once; the top ten hold about 0.48%. Sequenced here: CD4+ T cells sorted from blood, sampled at roughly week 30, from a patient treated with tofacitinib. These receptors were obtained from a human donor with alopecia areata.

The chain has TRBV2 and TRBJ1-6; 8 nucleotides line up with TRBD1. The V segment lost 7 bases and the J segment 10 bases; nucleotides outside the gene matches: 6. Germline CDR1 is SNHLY and CDR2 is FYNNEI. This CDR3 contains 13 residues. The CDR3 sequence is CASNTGGKSPLHF. In nucleotides, the CDR3 is TGTGCCAGCAATACAGGGGGAAAGTCACCCCTCCACTTT.

This clone appeared a few times. The chain joins TRBV5-6 to TRBJ1-2; no reliable D call. V lost 0 bases, J lost 3 bases, and 12 bases lay in between. This CDR3 has 15 amino acids. The germline CDR1 and CDR2 sequences are SGHDT and YYEEEE. CDR3 in DNA: TGTGCCAGCAGCTTGGCCGGACCCTGGCACTATGGCTACACCTTC. Amino acid sequence: CASSLAGPWHYGYTF.

The sample holds a few counts of this clone. The J gene is TRBJ2-7, the V gene TRBV15; D unresolved. The CDR3 is made up of 15 amino acids. Germline V CDR1 and CDR2: LNHNV, YYDKDF (reference sequence). Trimming stripped 1 base from V and 2 bases from J, with 12 bases between. The CDR3 spells CATSRALGRTYEQYF. In DNA, the CDR3 is TGTGCCACCAGCAGAGCCCTAGGACGGACCTACGAGCAGTACTTC.

This rearrangement joins TRBV29-1 to TRBJ1-2; perhaps TRBD1 as D (6 bases). The CDR3 is made up of 15 amino acids. V lost 3 bases and J lost 4, with 18 bases in between. CDR1 is SQVTM, CDR2 ANQGSEA, per germline. DNA for the CDR3: TGCAGCGTTGAGGGGGCCTATTTGTGGAGCTATGGCTACACCTTC. It translates to CSVEGAYLWSYGYTF.

This chain links TRBV28 with TRBJ2-7; no clear D gene. Germline V gene sequence: CDR1 MDHEN, CDR2 SYDVKM. Trimming shortened V by 5 bases and J by 2 bases, and 10 bases separated the two germline ends. This CDR3 comprises 13 residues. The CDR3: CASSTQPTYEQYF. CDR3 nucleotides: TGTGCCAGCAGTACACAACCGACCTACGAGCAGTACTTC. Full variable domain (remainder filled in from reference TRBV28 and TRBJ2-7): DVKVTQSSRYLVKRTGEKVFLECVQDMDHENMFWYRQDPGLGLRLIYFSYDVKMKEKGDIPEGYSVSREKKERFSLILESASTNQTSMYLCASSTQPTYEQYFGPGTRLTVT.

The chain has TRBV30 and TRBJ1-5; possible D gene TRBD1, 5 bases. V was clipped by 0 bases and J by 4 bases, with 13 bases between them. The CDR3 sequence is 15 residues long. Germline CDR1 and CDR2: GTSNPN and SVGIG (reference sequence). CDR3 loop: CAWSVAGLNNQPQHF. CDR3 in DNA: TGTGCCTGGAGTGTAGCAGGGTTGAATAATCAGCCCCAGCATTTT.

This clone was seen a few times. CDR3 sequence (DNA): TGCAGCGTTGAAGACAGACACTCCTACGAGCAGTACTTC. Translation: CSVEDRHSYEQYF. The gene calls are TRBV29-1 and TRBJ2-7; D uncertain. The CDR3 totals 13 residues. Trimming cost V 0 bases and J 0 bases, with 6 bases left between them. Per germline, CDR1 SQVTM and CDR2 ANQGSEA.

A few counts support this clone. The chain couples TRBV19 to TRBJ2-1; 10 nucleotides line up with TRBD1. CDR1 LNHDA and CDR2 SQIVND come from the germline V gene (reference sequence). CDR3 length: 15 residues. V was clipped by 7 bases and J by 5 bases; unmatched bases: 8. For the CDR3, the DNA is TGTGCCAGTATACCCGGGACAGGGGTCAACAATGAGCAGTTCTTC. This gives the protein CASIPGTGVNNEQFF.

This sequence joins TRBV5-1 and TRBJ2-1; 7 bases line up with TRBD2. This CDR3 spans 13 amino acids. Per germline, CDR1 SGHRS and CDR2 YFSETQ. V dropped 2 bases and J dropped 8; count of bases not matched to a gene: 4. The CDR3 sequence: CASSFPGGYEQFF. The CDR3 bases are TGCGCCAGCAGCTTCCCGGGGGGTTATGAGCAGTTCTTC.